These T cell receptor beta chains were read from a single sample in a study of blood T cell repertoires in COVID-19. Repertoires were generated with immunoSEQ multiplex PCR, while TCRdb's copy carries only in-frame clones and drops some. The sample carries roughly 100,000 clones, about nine tenths recorded once. Input material: peripheral blood. The receptors stem from a woman aged 50 to 60 with COVID-19, enrolled during active disease. Both conserved end residues are part of each CDR3. A D gene is named only where the DNA matches it firmly. Only part of the rows carry a size: once, few, many, or a class if the clone is expanded.

D gene: NA; J gene: TRBJ2-7; clone size: NA; V gene: TRBV7-9; CDR3 DNA: TGTGCCAGCAGCTTAACCTCGGACGAGCAGTACTTC; CDR3 protein: CASSLTSDEQYF
D gene: TRBD2; J gene: TRBJ2-1; clone size: NA; V gene: TRBV5-4; CDR3 DNA: TGTGCCAGCAGCTCCTTGACTAGCGGGAACAATGAGCAGTTCTTC; CDR3 protein: CASSSLTSGNNEQFF
D gene: NA; J gene: TRBJ2-5; clone size: NA; V gene: TRBV11-2; CDR3 DNA: TGTGCCAGCAGCTTAGTAGTGCGGTGGACCCAGTACTTC; CDR3 protein: CASSLVVRWTQYF
D gene: NA; J gene: TRBJ1-2; clone size: NA; V gene: TRBV27; CDR3 DNA: TGTGCCAGCAGTTTAGGCAGGTCGTGGGGCTACACCTTC; CDR3 protein: CASSLGRSWGYTF
D gene: NA; J gene: TRBJ2-2; clone size: NA; V gene: TRBV5-8; CDR3 DNA: TGTGCCAGCAGCGTTAGGGAGCGGACCGGGGAGCTGTTTTTT; CDR3 protein: CASSVRERTGELFF
D gene: TRBD2; J gene: TRBJ2-7; clone size: NA; V gene: TRBV10-2; CDR3 DNA: TGCGCCAGCAGGTTGGGACTAGCGGGGAACTCCTACGAGCAGTACTTC; CDR3 protein: CASRLGLAGNSYEQYF
D gene: NA; J gene: TRBJ2-5; clone size: NA; V gene: TRBV12-3/TRBV12-4; CDR3 DNA: TGTGCCAGCAGTGCGAACGGGGAAAAGTACTTC; CDR3 protein: CASSANGEKYF
D gene: NA; J gene: TRBJ1-1; clone size: NA; V gene: TRBV27; CDR3 DNA: TGTGCCAGCAGTTTTGGACGGGGAAGGATGAACACTGAAGCTTTCTTT; CDR3 protein: CASSFGRGRMNTEAFF
D gene: TRBD2; J gene: TRBJ2-1; clone size: NA; V gene: TRBV27; CDR3 DNA: TGTGCCAGCAGTTCCCGGACTAGCGGGGGGGCAAGGGTTGAGCAGTTCTTC; CDR3 protein: CASSSRTSGGARVEQFF
D gene: NA; J gene: TRBJ1-1; clone size: NA; V gene: TRBV29-1; CDR3 DNA: TGCAGCGTTGGGGAGGGAGTCACTGAAGCTTTCTTT; CDR3 protein: CSVGEGVTEAFF
D gene: NA; J gene: TRBJ2-4; clone size: NA; V gene: TRBV11-3; CDR3 DNA: TGTGCCGGCAGCTTAGAAAACGGGAATGGGATTCAGTACTTC; CDR3 protein: CAGSLENGNGIQYF
D gene: NA; J gene: TRBJ1-4; clone size: NA; V gene: TRBV5-5; CDR3 DNA: TGTGCCAGCAGCTTTAGTTTGGGGCTGACAGGAGTTAATGAAAAACTGTTTTTT; CDR3 protein: CASSFSLGLTGVNEKLFF
D gene: TRBD2; J gene: TRBJ2-2; clone size: NA; V gene: TRBV5-1; CDR3 DNA: TGCGCCAGCAACCTCGGTAGCGGGAGGAACACCGGGGAGCTGTTTTTT; CDR3 protein: CASNLGSGRNTGELFF
D gene: NA; J gene: TRBJ1-2; clone size: few; V gene: TRBV5-6; CDR3 DNA: TGTGCCAGCAGCTTGGTGACAGGCGGCTACACCTTC; CDR3 protein: CASSLVTGGYTF
D gene: TRBD1; J gene: TRBJ1-2; clone size: NA; V gene: TRBV2; CDR3 DNA: TGTGCCAGCACTCACCGTGGACAGGGGGCTGGCTACACCTTC; CDR3 protein: CASTHRGQGAGYTF
D gene: NA; J gene: TRBJ1-5; clone size: NA; V gene: TRBV4-1; CDR3 DNA: TGCGCCAGCAGCCAAGTTCTAGCTCCGGTTATGCCCCAGCATTTT; CDR3 protein: CASSQVLAPVMPQHF
D gene: NA; J gene: TRBJ1-2; clone size: NA; V gene: TRBV7-2; CDR3 DNA: TGTGCCAGCAGCTTACCAGTATCCTATGGCTACACCTTC; CDR3 protein: CASSLPVSYGYTF
D gene: NA; J gene: TRBJ1-2; clone size: NA; V gene: TRBV7-9; CDR3 DNA: TGTGCCAGCTCCGGGGGGCGGGTCGACTATGGCTACACCTTC; CDR3 protein: CASSGGRVDYGYTF
D gene: NA; J gene: TRBJ1-5; clone size: NA; V gene: TRBV12-5; CDR3 DNA: TGTGCTAGTGGTTTGGAGGGAGGGCAGCCCCAGCATTTT; CDR3 protein: CASGLEGGQPQHF
D gene: NA; J gene: TRBJ2-7; clone size: NA; V gene: TRBV27; CDR3 DNA: TGTGCCAGCCGTCGGGGGTACGGCACCCACCAAGCCCGCAATAGGGACGAGCAGTACTTC; CDR3 protein: CASRRGYGTHQARNRDEQYF
D gene: TRBD2; J gene: TRBJ2-3; clone size: NA; V gene: TRBV6-6; CDR3 DNA: TGTGCCAGCATGGCTAGCGGGGGGTACCGAGATACGCAGTATTTT; CDR3 protein: CASMASGGYRDTQYF
D gene: NA; J gene: TRBJ2-3; clone size: NA; V gene: TRBV7-2; CDR3 DNA: TGTGCCAGCAGCTCCCTAGCGCCAGATACGCAGTATTTT; CDR3 protein: CASSSLAPDTQYF
D gene: NA; J gene: TRBJ1-2; clone size: NA; V gene: TRBV12-3/TRBV12-4; CDR3 DNA: TGTGCCAGCAGGGGAGACGTAGATGGCTACACCTTC; CDR3 protein: CASRGDVDGYTF
D gene: NA; J gene: TRBJ2-7; clone size: NA; V gene: TRBV5-1; CDR3 DNA: TGCGCCAGCAGTACGGGGATTTCTTCCTACGAGCAGTACTTC; CDR3 protein: CASSTGISSYEQYF
D gene: NA; J gene: TRBJ1-5; clone size: NA; V gene: TRBV2; CDR3 DNA: TGTGCCAGCAGGACCGGGACACCGTATAGCAATCAGCCCCAGCATTTT; CDR3 protein: CASRTGTPYSNQPQHF
D gene: TRBD1; J gene: TRBJ1-1; clone size: NA; V gene: TRBV5-1; CDR3 DNA: TGCGCCAGCAGCTCCGACAGGGGAGGGACTGAAGCTTTCTTT; CDR3 protein: CASSSDRGGTEAFF
D gene: TRBD1; J gene: TRBJ1-1; clone size: once; V gene: TRBV30; CDR3 DNA: TGTGCCTGGGAGACAGGGATGAACACTGAAGCTTTCTTT; CDR3 protein: CAWETGMNTEAFF